This T cell receptor beta chain was sequenced for a study of blood T cell repertoires in COVID-19. At the level of the study: Spain, Italy and the United States supplied samples that represented acute and convalescent COVID-19. From T cells, B-cell-depleted T cells, or PBMCs came the material, which was cDNA or gDNA.

As processed by the authors: Researchers report that nucleated cell counts were estimated from reference gene primer amplification. Clones were sequenced by immunoSEQ multiplex PCR, and TCRdb holds only the in-frame ones, with some missing. D and trimming were read from the DNA, whereas the V and J calls and clone size are those reported in that table. The table has almost 350,000 clones, about 92% seen once; the top ten hold 3.9%. The V gene lost 0 bases and the J gene lost 2 bases, with 20 bases spanning the gap. This CDR3 contains 18 residues. Germline V gives CDR1 SGHRS, CDR2 YFSETQ. The TCR was taken from a woman aged 60-70 years with COVID-19, enrolled during active disease. The chain employs TRBV5-1 and TRBJ1-1, with D perhaps matching TRBD1 (5 bases). Sequencing was done on a sample of peripheral blood. CDR3 nucleotides: TGCGCCAGCAGCTTGGCCGCGCAAAGACAGCTACAAAACACTGAAGCTTTCTTT. This sequence encodes CASSLAAQRQLQNTEAFF.